The 17 T cell receptor beta chains reported below all come from one sample, sequenced in a study of shared clonotypes between healthy human individuals. In the naive CD8 group, cells lacked CD45RO and were positively selected for CCR7, so terminally differentiated effector memory CD45RA+ cells were left out. Measured with immunoSEQ multiplex PCR; TCRdb has only the in-frame clones, and not every one. The sample has about 2.1 million clones, around 95% seen once. The sequencing sample was made of naive CD8+ T cells from PBMCs. The receptors stem from a man aged 18 to 30 in good health. Some clones in this sample may be carry-over from other donors' samples.

The chain employs TRBV7-6 and TRBJ1-5; D uncertain. The CDR3 is made up of 15 amino acids. Trimming left V 2 bases short and J 5 bases short, with 13 bases between. The germline gives CDR1 SGHVS, CDR2 FNYEAQ. The CDR3 region has the DNA TGTGCCAGCAGCTTATATCCAGGCGGGGATCAGCCCCAGCATTTT. Residues: CASSLYPGGDQPQHF.

A note on this clone: This sample includes further DNA sequences coding for the same CDR3. The rearrangement uses TRBV27 and TRBJ2-7; D is possibly TRBD2 (5 bases). Trimming stripped 3 bases from V and 2 bases from J, with 8 bases between. From germline, CDR1 is MNHEY and CDR2 SMNVEV (reference sequence). The CDR3 runs 13 residues. CDR3 DNA: TGTGCCAGCAGTTTTGGTAGCGCCTACGAGCAGTACTTC. It is translated as CASSFGSAYEQYF.

The V call is TRBV7-9, the J call TRBJ2-2; D possibly matches TRBD1 or TRBD2 (5 bases each). V shed 8 bases and J shed 6 bases, with 16 bases lying between them. The CDR3 runs to 14 residues. Germline CDR1 is SEHNR and CDR2 is FQNEAQ (reference sequence). CDR3 nucleotides: TGTGCCAGCGGGATGGGACGACGTGCCGGGGAGCTGTTTTTT. Its translation is CASGMGRRAGELFF.

V is TRBV7-9 and J is TRBJ2-3; TRBD1 might be the D (6 bases). CDR1 and CDR2 (germline): SEHNR, FQNEAQ (reference sequence). Trimming took off 0 bases at V and 3 bases at J, with 16 bases between the two ends. The CDR3 runs 17 residues. The CDR3 is CASSLAYRTDSTDTQYF. The CDR3 bases are TGTGCCAGCAGCTTAGCTTACAGGACAGATTCAACAGATACGCAGTATTTT. The full variable domain, completed using reference TRBV7-9 and TRBJ2-3, is DTGVSQNPRHKITKRGQNVTFRCDPISEHNRLYWYRQTLGQGPEFLTYFQNEAQLEKSRLLSDRFSAERPKGSFSTLEIQRTEQGDSAMYLCASSLAYRTDSTDTQYFGPGTRLTVL.

This rearrangement joins TRBV7-9 to TRBJ1-5; D is possibly TRBD1 (5 bases). Germline CDR1 is SEHNR and CDR2 is FQNEAQ (reference sequence). CDR3 length: 14 amino acids. Deletions cut 3 bases from V and 3 bases from J, with 9 bases between. The CDR3 sequence: CASSFGGNNQPQHF. CDR3 bases: TGTGCCAGCAGCTTTGGGGGGAACAATCAGCCCCAGCATTTT.

The rearrangement joins TRBV27 to TRBJ2-4; D unresolved. The germline V gene has CDR1 MNHEY and CDR2 SMNVEV (reference sequence). The CDR3 is made up of 14 amino acids. V lost 0 bases and J lost 3, with 6 bases in between. Written as DNA, the CDR3 is TGTGCCAGCAGTTTATCCTGGGGCAAAAACATTCAGTACTTC. It specifies CASSLSWGKNIQYF.

This chain joins TRBV6-4 and TRBJ1-1; tentative D call: TRBD1 (6 bases). Trimming pared 6 bases from V and 0 bases from J, leaving 14 bases between. Germline V lookup: CDR1 MRHNA, CDR2 SNTAGT. The CDR3 runs 15 residues. The CDR3 sequence: CASSIGTRMNTEAFF. The CDR3 DNA is TGTGCCAGCAGCATAGGGACACGTATGAACACTGAAGCTTTCTTT.

The chain uses TRBV5-1 and TRBJ2-1, with 13 bases fitting TRBD2. The V gene end was trimmed by 1 base and the J gene end by 2 bases; junction bases not matched to a gene: 12. The CDR3 loop spans 20 amino acids. CDR1 is SGHRS, CDR2 YFSETQ, per germline. CDR3 DNA sequence: TGCGCCAGCAGCTTGTCGCCGGGACTAGCGGGGAACGCCGCCTACAATGAGCAGTTCTTC. Amino acids: CASSLSPGLAGNAAYNEQFF.

This chain links TRBV7-9 with TRBJ2-2; D is unresolved. Per the germline V gene, CDR1 is SEHNR and CDR2 is FQNEAQ (reference sequence). The CDR3 runs 14 residues. V lost 6 bases to trimming and J lost 7 bases, with 15 bases between them. DNA for the CDR3: TGTGCCAGCAGTAACCAGGCCGATGGCGGGGAGCTGTTTTTT. It is translated as CASSNQADGGELFF.

This chain connects TRBV5-6 to TRBJ2-1; D tentatively reads TRBD1 or TRBD2 (5 bases each). This CDR3 is built from 17 residues. Trimming left V 0 bases short and J 9 bases short, with 22 bases between. Germline CDR1 reads SGHDT; CDR2 reads YYEEEE. The chain's CDR3 is CASSLGFSGTTLGEQFF. The CDR3 bases are TGTGCCAGCAGCTTGGGTTTTTCCGGGACCACCCTCGGTGAGCAGTTCTTC. The variable domain in full, with the rest retrieved from reference TRBV5-6 and TRBJ2-1, is DAGVTQSPTHLIKTRGQQVTLRCSPKSGHDTVSWYQQALGQGPQFIFQYYEEEERQRGNFPDRFSGHQFPNYSSELNVNALLLGDSALYLCASSLGFSGTTLGEQFFGPGTRLTVL.

This rearrangement joins TRBV10-3 to TRBJ2-3, with 9 bases lining up with TRBD2. The V gene's germline CDR1 is ENHRY and CDR2 SYGVKD. J gave up 2 bases and V 6 bases, and 6 bases lay outside the gene matches. The length of the CDR3 is 15 residues. Here the CDR3 DNA reads TGTGCCATCAGCCCTCTAGCGGGAATCACAGATACGCAGTATTTT. Residues: CAISPLAGITDTQYF.

The chain recombines TRBV29-1 with TRBJ2-1; D not resolved. Looked up from germline, CDR1 is SQVTM and CDR2 is ANQGSEA. The V gene lost 4 bases and the J gene lost 0 bases, with 7 bases spanning the gap. The CDR3 extends over 13 amino acids. The CDR3 region has the DNA TGCAGCGTTGCTGGGTTCTCCTACAATGAGCAGTTCTTC. Translating it yields CSVAGFSYNEQFF.

Worth noting for this clone: The sample holds other DNA sequences that translate to the same CDR3. The chain has TRBV5-1 and TRBJ2-7, with TRBD1 identical over 8 bases. J was trimmed by 2 bases and V by 3 bases; bases with no gene match: 4. From germline, CDR1 is SGHRS and CDR2 YFSETQ. CDR3 length: 14 residues. CDR3 region: CASSSGTGAYEQYF. CDR3 sequence (DNA): TGCGCCAGCAGCTCCGGGACAGGAGCCTACGAGCAGTACTTC.

This chain joins TRBV19 and TRBJ1-4, with 7 bases identical to TRBD1. This CDR3 has 17 amino acids. V dropped 3 bases and J dropped 0; count of bases not matched to a gene: 7. Germline CDR1 and CDR2: LNHDA and SQIVND (reference sequence). This CDR3 reads CASSILTGPPTNEKLFF. The DNA of the CDR3 is TGTGCCAGTAGTATTTTGACAGGGCCACCAACTAATGAAAAACTGTTTTTT.

The chain uses TRBV2 and TRBJ2-4; D is possibly TRBD2 (6 bases). Deletions cut 6 bases from V and 0 bases from J, with 18 bases between. Germline loops: CDR1 SNHLY, CDR2 FYNNEI. CDR3 length: 17 amino acids. The CDR3 coding sequence is TGTGCCAGCAGCGTCCGGGAGCCAATACTAGCCAAAAACATTCAGTACTTC. Its translation is CASSVREPILAKNIQYF.

V gene TRBV4-1 combines with J gene TRBJ2-7; D might be TRBD2 (6 bases). The CDR3 sequence is 15 residues long. Germline CDR1 is MGHRA and CDR2 is YSYEKL. Between the trimmed V and J ends, which lost 2 bases and 5 bases, there was a span of 16 bases. CDR3 protein: CASSQSGDSLDEQYF. The DNA of the CDR3 is TGCGCCAGCAGCCAAAGTGGGGACTCCTTGGACGAGCAGTACTTC.

This rearrangement joins TRBV27 to TRBJ1-2, with 7 bases matching TRBD1. Germline CDR1 MNHEY, CDR2 SMNVEV (reference sequence). The CDR3 spans 14 residues. Losses at the gene ends were 5 bases for V and 4 bases for J; bases not matched to a gene: 7. The CDR3 loop reads CASSASGTVYGYTF. DNA of the CDR3: TGTGCCAGCAGTGCATCCGGGACAGTCTATGGCTACACCTTC.